This T cell receptor (beta chain) was recovered during a study of blood T cell repertoires in COVID-19. Whole-study context: Samples came from the United States, Italy and Spain, spanning acute and convalescent COVID-19. In each case, the material was cDNA or gDNA derived from T cells, B-cell-depleted T cells, or PBMCs.

Original analysis: Nucleated cell counts were estimated from reference gene primer amplification. Libraries were prepared by immunoSEQ multiplex PCR; TCRdb keeps only in-frame clonotypes and omits some of them. The V and J calls and the clone size are those of that table, but D and trimming were determined from the DNA. The sample holds about 120,000 clones, over 80% seen once. Germline V gene data show CDR1 as SQVTM and CDR2 as ANQGSEA. Trimming took 0 bases from V and 12 from J, leaving 15 bases between them. This CDR3 has 13 residues. The clonotype originates from a man younger than 40 with acute or convalescent COVID-19. Sequencing was carried out using peripheral blood. The genes are TRBV29-1 and TRBJ2-1; TRBD1 is a possible D gene (5 bases). Here the CDR3 DNA reads TGCAGCGTTGAAGATTTAGCAGGGTACGGGCAGTTCTTC. Residues: CSVEDLAGYGQFF.